This TCR beta chain was obtained from a study of blood T cells in healthy people across ages. Findings and limits, study-wide: In long-lived donors, naive CD4+ cell counts and diversity exceeded those of aged donors. The study could not conclusively compare naive and antigen-experienced cells, given its unsorted PBMCs.

This CDR3 has 12 amino acids. Trimming took off 2 bases at V and 7 bases at J, with 9 bases between the two ends. Per germline, CDR1 LGHDT and CDR2 YNNKEL (reference sequence). Notes on this clonotype: Its antigen is as yet unknown.

It was with a sample-barcoded 5' primer and a J-beta primer mix that a second PCR of roughly 6 to 12 cycles was run. Via MiXCR, TCRdb re-called the 5' RACE reads, giving one row per CDR3 protein. The profile covers roughly 700,000 distinct CDR3 sequences, with over 45% appearing a single time and around a third taken by the ten largest. This chain links TRBV3-1 with TRBJ2-7; D ambiguous. Sequences were obtained from blood. The source is a woman aged 55 to 70 in good health. Here the CDR3 reads CASSQSVNEQYF. CDR3 nucleotide sequence: TGTGCCAGCAGCCAATCCGTCAATGAGCAGTACTTC.